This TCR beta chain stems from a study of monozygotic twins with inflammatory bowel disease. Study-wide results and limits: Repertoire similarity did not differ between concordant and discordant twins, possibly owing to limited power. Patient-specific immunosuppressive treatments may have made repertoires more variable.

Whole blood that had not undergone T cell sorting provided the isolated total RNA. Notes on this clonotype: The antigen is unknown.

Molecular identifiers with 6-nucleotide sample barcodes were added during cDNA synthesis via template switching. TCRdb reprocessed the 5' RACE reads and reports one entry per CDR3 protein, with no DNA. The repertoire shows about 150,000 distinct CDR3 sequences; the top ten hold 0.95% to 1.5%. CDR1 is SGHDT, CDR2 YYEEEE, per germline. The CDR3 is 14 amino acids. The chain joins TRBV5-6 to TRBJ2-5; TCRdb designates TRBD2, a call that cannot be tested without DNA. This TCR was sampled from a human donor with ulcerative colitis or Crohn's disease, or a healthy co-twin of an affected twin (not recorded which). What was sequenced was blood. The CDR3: CASSYGQGLETQYF.